This T cell receptor beta chain is drawn from a study of T cell clonotyping in hematopoietic cell transplantation. This CDR3 is 16 amino acids long. Germline CDR1 reads MGHRA; CDR2 reads YSYEKL. The V gene lost 2 bases and the J gene lost 5 bases, with 18 bases spanning the gap. Clones were read by immunoSEQ multiplex PCR, and TCRdb kept only the in-frame ones, dropping some. The table has around 15,000 clones, around 97% seen once. The J gene is TRBJ1-2, the V gene TRBV4-1; D is ambiguous. This receptor was identified in a female patient in her fifties or sixties who had an allogeneic stem cell transplant from an unrelated donor, so T cells may come from the graft donor. Some clones in this sample may be carry-over from other donors' samples. Sequencing used peripheral blood mononuclear cells, obtained 30 days after allogeneic stem cell transplant. Here the CDR3 DNA reads TGCGCCAGCAGCCAAATCGTGACGGATGACTTTTATGGCTACACCTTC. Translation gives CASSQIVTDDFYGYTF.